The entry below gives a single T cell receptor beta chain sequence along with its context. Its antigen is currently not known. Base qualities are not at hand, and no much larger clone is one base apart. To demonstrate the VDJtools post-analysis software, TCR beta repertoires were profiled from the peripheral blood of more than 10 young patients with multiple sclerosis. The multiple sclerosis patients were children and adolescents between roughly 6 and 16 years of age. The data stem from a study of post-analysis software for immune sequencing data (dated by TCRdb to the mid-2010s). Regarding the study in general: Recorded disease courses included relapsing-remitting, secondary progressive and progressive-relapsing multiple sclerosis, with some patients lacking subtype annotation. A subset of samples was prepared in parallel using single-end sample barcoding, then pooled and co-amplified after Illumina adapter ligation. The multiple sclerosis patient repertoires were compared with under 13 previously published healthy control repertoires from donors aged roughly 6 to 27 years. The investigation overall reported the following: Direct clustering with F measure showed strong co-clustering of samples prepared in the same batch, prompting a batch-effect correction. Patients showed significantly higher frequencies than controls for a handful of TRBV segments, among them TRBV5-6, TRBV5-1 and TRBV20-1. The control group was slightly older than the multiple sclerosis patient group. Significantly lower normalized Chao1 diversity was found in multiple sclerosis patients than in controls, suggesting substantial peripheral T-cell clonal expansion.

Libraries were built with PCR. This sample was sequenced with an Illumina HiSeq 2500. Unique molecular identifiers were incorporated into TCR beta cDNA libraries to reduce PCR and sequencing biases. Per 1 to 10 million input T cells, approximately 500,000 cDNA molecules were obtained, such that each molecule approximated one T cell. Patient libraries were prepared and sequenced with the same protocol used for the earlier healthy control dataset. Samples belonging to the same batch were prepared together, multiplexed and sequenced on a shared HiSeq lane. For the original study's pipeline: MIGEC was used to process the raw barcoded reads, and molecular identifier groups with only a single read were discarded before consensus assembly and CDR3 extraction. VDJtools was used for post-analysis of the clonotype tables, and diversity was normalized by down-sampling every dataset to the size of the smallest sample. To correct batch-related cross-sample contamination, repertoire overlap clustering matched CDR3 amino acid sequences but not nucleotide sequences. TCRdb trimmed public reads at Q25 via fastp, called clones via MiXCR and kept in-frame beta chains. Here each entry gathers all rows of one CDR3 protein and keeps the most common genes and DNA. None of the V and J calls come from the authors' own analysis; TCRdb made them. This sample comprises some 690,000 distinct CDR3 sequences, less than 35% of them detected only once. 0.55% to 0.65% of the sample is taken by the ten largest.

The CDR1 and CDR2 encoded by the germline V gene (reference sequence) are PRHDT and FYEKMQ. The CDR3 holds 15 amino acids from the cysteine to the phenylalanine. The sequence is cut down to CDR3 DNA, 45 bases in frame from base 1. Trimming removed 0 bases from V and 8 bases from J; the gene matches leave 5 bases unexplained. The chain employs TRBV13 and TRBJ2-1; 9 junctional bases match TRBD2. The receptor was isolated from a girl aged 5-17 years with multiple sclerosis. The specimen sequenced was blood. The CDR3 here reads CASSLGLAGLHEQFF. The DNA reads as follows: TGTGCCAGCAGCTTAGGGCTAGCGGGACTGCATGAGCAGTTCTTC. When the CDR3 is completed using the reference TRBV13 and TRBJ2-1 genes on either side, the full variable domain is AAGVIQSPRHLIKEKRETATLKCYPIPRHDTVYWYQQGPGQDPQFLISFYEKMQSDKGSIPDRFSAQQFSDYHSELNMSSLELGDSALYFCASSLGLAGLHEQFFGPGTRLTVL.